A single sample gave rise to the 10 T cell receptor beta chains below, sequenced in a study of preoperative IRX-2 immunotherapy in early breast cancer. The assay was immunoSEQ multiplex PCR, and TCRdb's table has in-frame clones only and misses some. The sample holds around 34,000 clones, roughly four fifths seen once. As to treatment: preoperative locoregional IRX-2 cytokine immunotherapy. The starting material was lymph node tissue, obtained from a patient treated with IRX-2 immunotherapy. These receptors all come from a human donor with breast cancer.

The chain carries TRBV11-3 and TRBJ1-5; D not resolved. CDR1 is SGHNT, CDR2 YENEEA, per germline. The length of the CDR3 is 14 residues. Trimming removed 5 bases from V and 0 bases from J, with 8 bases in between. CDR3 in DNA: TGTGCCAGCAGCCTTATGGATAGCAATCAGCCCCAGCATTTT. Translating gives CASSLMDSNQPQHF.

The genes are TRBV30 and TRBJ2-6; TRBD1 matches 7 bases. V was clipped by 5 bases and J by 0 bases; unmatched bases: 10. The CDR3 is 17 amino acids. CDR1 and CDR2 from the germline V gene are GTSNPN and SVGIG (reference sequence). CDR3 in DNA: TGTGCCTGGCTGACCAAGGCAGGGGGCTCTGGGGCCAACGTCCTGACTTTC. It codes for CAWLTKAGGSGANVLTF.

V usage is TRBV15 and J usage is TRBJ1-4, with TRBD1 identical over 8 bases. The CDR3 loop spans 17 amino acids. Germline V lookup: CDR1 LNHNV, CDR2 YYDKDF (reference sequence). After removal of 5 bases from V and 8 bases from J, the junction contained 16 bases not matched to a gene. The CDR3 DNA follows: TGTGCCACCAGCGGGGTCCCGGGACAGGCCCTAGGGGAAAAACTGTTTTTT. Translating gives CATSGVPGQALGEKLFF.

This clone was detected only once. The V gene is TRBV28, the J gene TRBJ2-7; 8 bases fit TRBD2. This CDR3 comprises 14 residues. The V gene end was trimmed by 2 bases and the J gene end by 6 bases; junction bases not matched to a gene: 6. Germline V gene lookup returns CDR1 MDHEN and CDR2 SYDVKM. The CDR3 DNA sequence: TGTGCCAGCAGTTTACCGGGACTAGAGGGCGAGCAGTACTTC. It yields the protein CASSLPGLEGEQYF. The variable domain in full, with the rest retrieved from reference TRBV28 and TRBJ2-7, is DVKVTQSSRYLVKRTGEKVFLECVQDMDHENMFWYRQDPGLGLRLIYFSYDVKMKEKGDIPEGYSVSREKKERFSLILESASTNQTSMYLCASSLPGLEGEQYFGPGTRLTVT.

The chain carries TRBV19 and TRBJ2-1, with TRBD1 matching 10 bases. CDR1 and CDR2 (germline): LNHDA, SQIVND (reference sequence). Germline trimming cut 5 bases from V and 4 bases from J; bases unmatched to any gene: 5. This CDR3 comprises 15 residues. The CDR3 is CASSLDRGQYNEQFF. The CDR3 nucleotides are TGTGCCAGTAGTCTCGACAGGGGGCAATACAATGAGCAGTTCTTC.

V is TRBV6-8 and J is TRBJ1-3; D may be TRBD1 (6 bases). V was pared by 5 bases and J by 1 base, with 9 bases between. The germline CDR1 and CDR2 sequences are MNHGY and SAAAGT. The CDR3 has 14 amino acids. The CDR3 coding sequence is TGTGCCAGCAGTGACCAGGGGTCTGGAAACACCATATATTTT. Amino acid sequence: CASSDQGSGNTIYF.

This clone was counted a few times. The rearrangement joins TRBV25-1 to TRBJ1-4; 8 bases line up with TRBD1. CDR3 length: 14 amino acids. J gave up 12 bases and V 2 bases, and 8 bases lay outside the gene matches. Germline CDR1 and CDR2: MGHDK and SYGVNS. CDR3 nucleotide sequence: TGTGCCAGCAGTGAACCCACGGACAGGGCGGAACTGTTTTTT. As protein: CASSEPTDRAELFF.

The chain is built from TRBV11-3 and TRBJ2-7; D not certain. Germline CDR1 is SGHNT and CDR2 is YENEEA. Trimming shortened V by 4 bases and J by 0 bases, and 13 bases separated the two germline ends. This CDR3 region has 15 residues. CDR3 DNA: TGTGCCAGCAGCTCGTCGACGAGCAGCTCCTACGAGCAGTACTTC. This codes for CASSSSTSSSYEQYF.

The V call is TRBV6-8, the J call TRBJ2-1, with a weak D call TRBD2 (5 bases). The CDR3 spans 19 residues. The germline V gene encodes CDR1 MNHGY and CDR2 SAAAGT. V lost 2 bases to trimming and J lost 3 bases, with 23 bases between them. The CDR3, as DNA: TGTGCCAGCAGTTACGCGAGGGAGCCCCGAGCCCGAGGCTACAATGAGCAGTTCTTC. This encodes CASSYAREPRARGYNEQFF.

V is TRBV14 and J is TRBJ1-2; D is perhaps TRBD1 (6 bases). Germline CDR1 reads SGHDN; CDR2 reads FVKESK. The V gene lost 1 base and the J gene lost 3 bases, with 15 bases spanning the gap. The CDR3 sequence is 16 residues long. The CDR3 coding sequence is TGTGCCAGCAGCCAAGTGTGGAGAGGGGGGTACTATGGCTACACCTTC. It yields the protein CASSQVWRGGYYGYTF. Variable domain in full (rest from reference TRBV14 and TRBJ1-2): EAGVTQFPSHSVIEKGQTVTLRCDPISGHDNLYWYRRVMGKEIKFLLHFVKESKQDESGMPNNRFLAERTGGTYSTLKVQPAELEDSGVYFCASSQVWRGGYYGYTFGSGTRLTVV.